Reported below is one TCR beta chain. These data are taken from a study of OX40 agonist ivuxolimab in advanced cancers. Between the trimmed V and J ends, which lost 4 bases and 4 bases, there was a span of 10 bases. Germline V gene data show CDR1 as MNHEY and CDR2 as SVGAGI. The CDR3 is 13 residues long. Profiled with immunoSEQ multiplex PCR; TCRdb holds only in-frame clones, not every one. Here the sample spans about 94,000 clones, 87% being singletons. This sequence joins TRBV6-5 and TRBJ1-2, with no clear D. This specimen was CD4+ or CD8+ T cells sorted from blood, taken in a trial of the OX40 agonist ivuxolimab. This receptor was identified in an adult with an advanced solid tumor such as melanoma, head and neck, liver or kidney cancer. CDR3 nucleotides: TGTGCCAGCAGTTCCTTAGGAATCTATGGCTACACCTTC. As protein: CASSSLGIYGYTF.